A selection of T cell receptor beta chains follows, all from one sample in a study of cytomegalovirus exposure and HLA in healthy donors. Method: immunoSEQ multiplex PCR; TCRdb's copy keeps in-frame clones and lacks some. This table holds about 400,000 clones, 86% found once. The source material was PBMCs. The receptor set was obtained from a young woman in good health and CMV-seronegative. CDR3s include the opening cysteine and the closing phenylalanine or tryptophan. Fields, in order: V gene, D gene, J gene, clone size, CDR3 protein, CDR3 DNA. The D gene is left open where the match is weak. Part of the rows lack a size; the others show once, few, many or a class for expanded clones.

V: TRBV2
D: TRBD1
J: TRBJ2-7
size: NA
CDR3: CASLSSKPGQGYF
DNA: TGTGCCAGCTTAAGCTCCAAACCGGGACAGGGATACTTC

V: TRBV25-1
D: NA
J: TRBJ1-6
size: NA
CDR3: CASSEGWGNREALHF
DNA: TGTGCCAGCAGTGAAGGGTGGGGGAACAGGGAAGCCCTCCACTTT

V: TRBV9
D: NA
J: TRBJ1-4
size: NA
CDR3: CASSVSQTTNEKLFF
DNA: TGTGCCAGCAGCGTCTCACAGACAACTAATGAAAAACTGTTTTTT

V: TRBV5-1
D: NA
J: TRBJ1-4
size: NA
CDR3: CASSLGTQREKLFF
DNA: TGCGCCAGCAGCTTGGGGACTCAGAGAGAAAAACTGTTTTTT

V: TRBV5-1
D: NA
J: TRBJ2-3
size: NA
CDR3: CASSKASEGVTDTQYF
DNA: TGCGCCAGCTCCAAGGCCAGCGAGGGCGTCACAGATACGCAGTATTTT

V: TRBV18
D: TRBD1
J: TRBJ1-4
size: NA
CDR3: CASSPRSRGQLFF
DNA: TGTGCCAGCTCACCACGATCCAGGGGGCAACTGTTTTTT

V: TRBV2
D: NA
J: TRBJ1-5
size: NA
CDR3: CASSAGGAGRFQPQHF
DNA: TGTGCCAGCAGTGCGGGGGGCGCGGGACGCTTTCAGCCCCAGCATTTT

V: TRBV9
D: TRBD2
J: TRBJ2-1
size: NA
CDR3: CASSQTSGAYNEQFF
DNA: TGTGCCAGCAGCCAGACTAGCGGAGCCTACAATGAGCAGTTCTTC

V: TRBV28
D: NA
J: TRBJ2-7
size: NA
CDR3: CASSLLPRGEYEQYF
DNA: TGTGCCAGCAGTTTACTTCCCAGGGGCGAATACGAGCAGTACTTC

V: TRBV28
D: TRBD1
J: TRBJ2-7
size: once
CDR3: CASSLTGIEQYF
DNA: TGTGCCAGCAGTTTGACAGGGATCGAGCAGTACTTC

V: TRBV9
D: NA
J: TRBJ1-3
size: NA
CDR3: CASSVDGSVSGNTIYF
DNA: TGTGCCAGCAGCGTAGACGGCAGCGTCTCTGGAAACACCATATATTTT

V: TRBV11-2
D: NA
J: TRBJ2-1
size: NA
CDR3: CASSLRTQRGNEQFF
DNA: TGTGCCAGCAGCTTACGGACGCAACGGGGCAATGAGCAGTTCTTC

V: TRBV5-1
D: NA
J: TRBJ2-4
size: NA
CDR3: CASSPAQAKNIQYF
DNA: TGCGCCAGCAGCCCCGCACAAGCCAAAAACATTCAGTACTTC

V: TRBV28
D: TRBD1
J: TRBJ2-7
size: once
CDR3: CASSLLLRLGQGVGEQYF
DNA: TGTGCCAGCAGTTTATTGTTGCGGTTGGGACAGGGGGTGGGCGAGCAGTACTTC

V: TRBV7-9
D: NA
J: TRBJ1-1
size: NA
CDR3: CASSLLPGEEAFF
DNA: TGTGCCAGCAGCTTATTACCGGGGGAGGAAGCTTTCTTT

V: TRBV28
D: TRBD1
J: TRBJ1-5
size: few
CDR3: CASRKNRDRNQPQHF
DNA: TGTGCCAGCAGGAAAAACCGGGACAGGAATCAGCCCCAGCATTTT

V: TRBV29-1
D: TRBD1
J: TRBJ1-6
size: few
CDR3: CSVSTGEGSPLHF
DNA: TGCAGCGTCTCGACAGGGGAAGGATCACCCCTCCACTTT

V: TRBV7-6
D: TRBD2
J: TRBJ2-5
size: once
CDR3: CASSLVWGGETQYF
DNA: TGTGCCAGCAGCTTAGTTTGGGGAGGGGAGACCCAGTACTTC

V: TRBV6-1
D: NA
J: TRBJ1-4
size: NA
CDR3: CASIGGGFNEKLFF
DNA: TGTGCCAGCATCGGGGGGGGTTTTAATGAAAAACTGTTTTTT

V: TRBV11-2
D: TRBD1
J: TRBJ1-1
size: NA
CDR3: CASSHTGGPEAFF
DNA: TGTGCCAGCAGCCACACAGGGGGACCTGAAGCTTTCTTT

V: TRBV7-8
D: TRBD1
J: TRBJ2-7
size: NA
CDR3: CASSLVGTGVYEQYF
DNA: TGTGCCAGCAGCTTAGTGGGGACAGGGGTCTACGAGCAGTACTTC

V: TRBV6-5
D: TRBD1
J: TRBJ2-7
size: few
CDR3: CASSFLTTGTEQYF
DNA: TGTGCCAGCAGTTTTCTCACGACAGGGACCGAGCAGTACTTC

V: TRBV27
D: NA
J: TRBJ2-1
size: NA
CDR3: CASRRLGSYNEQFF
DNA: TGTGCCAGCAGAAGACTGGGCTCCTACAATGAGCAGTTCTTC

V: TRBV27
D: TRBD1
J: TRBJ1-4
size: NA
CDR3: CASSWTGANEKLFF
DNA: TGTGCCAGCAGTTGGACAGGGGCTAATGAAAAACTGTTTTTT